A selection of T cell receptor beta chains follows, all from one sample in a study of CD8 T cells in ankylosing spondylitis. A single record per CDR3 protein comes from TCRdb applying MiXCR to the 5' RACE reads. The sample shows around 770,000 distinct CDR3 sequences, about 20% of them seen only once. The specimen sequenced was blood, either unsorted or a sorted T cell fraction (not recorded which). The source is a male donor with ankylosing spondylitis. Each CDR3 is given with its conserved first and last residue. A D gene is named only where the DNA matches it firmly. For some rows the clone size is stated as once, few or many, or as a class when expanded; others skip it.

d_gene: NA; v_gene: TRBV13; abundance: few; len: 15; j_gene: TRBJ2-7; CDR3aa: CASSRGGGTAYEQYF; CDR3nt: TGTGCCAGCAGCCGAGGGGGGGGCACAGCCTACGAGCAGTACTTC
d_gene: NA; v_gene: TRBV27; abundance: few; len: 13; j_gene: TRBJ1-1; CDR3aa: CASSFQAYTEAFF; CDR3nt: TGTGCCAGCAGTTTCCAGGCTTACACTGAAGCTTTCTTT
d_gene: TRBD2; v_gene: TRBV10-2; abundance: NA; len: 15; j_gene: TRBJ2-2; CDR3aa: CASSPSRTSGRELFF; CDR3nt: TGCGCCAGCAGCCCCTCTCGGACTAGCGGCCGGGAGCTGTTTTTT
d_gene: NA; v_gene: TRBV20-1; abundance: few; len: 14; j_gene: TRBJ2-2; CDR3aa: CSARALTRSGELFF; CDR3nt: TGCAGTGCTAGGGCCCTGACTCGCTCCGGGGAGCTGTTTTTT
d_gene: NA; v_gene: TRBV20-1; abundance: few; len: 12; j_gene: TRBJ2-7; CDR3aa: CSAGDQTYEQYF; CDR3nt: TGCAGTGCTGGGGACCAGACCTACGAGCAGTACTTC
d_gene: TRBD1; v_gene: TRBV7-9; abundance: many; len: 16; j_gene: TRBJ1-2; CDR3aa: CASSLPPKTGNYGYTF; CDR3nt: TGTGCCAGCAGCTTACCACCGAAGACAGGGAACTATGGCTACACCTTC
d_gene: NA; v_gene: TRBV21-1; abundance: NA; len: 16; j_gene: TRBJ2-1; CDR3aa: CASSKDGRAKYNEQFF; CDR3nt: TGTGCCAGCAGCAAAGATGGCAGGGCCAAGTACAATGAGCAGTTCTTC
d_gene: NA; v_gene: TRBV24-1; abundance: few; len: 12; j_gene: TRBJ1-5; CDR3aa: CATSQGNQPQHF; CDR3nt: TGTGCCACCAGTCAGGGGAATCAGCCCCAGCATTTT
d_gene: NA; v_gene: TRBV20-1; abundance: once; len: 14; j_gene: TRBJ2-7; CDR3aa: CSARWGRGAYEQYF; CDR3nt: TGCAGTGCTAGATGGGGCCGGGGGGCGTACGAGCAGTACTTC
d_gene: NA; v_gene: TRBV5-1; abundance: NA; len: 15; j_gene: TRBJ2-1; CDR3aa: CASSLAPGAGGEQFF; CDR3nt: TGCGCCAGCAGCTTGGCCCCGGGGGCCGGAGGGGAGCAGTTCTTC
d_gene: TRBD1; v_gene: TRBV29-1; abundance: NA; len: 17; j_gene: TRBJ2-6; CDR3aa: CSVGGQGGLAGANVLTF; CDR3nt: TGCAGCGTTGGGGGACAGGGTGGTTTGGCTGGGGCCAACGTCCTGACTTTC
d_gene: NA; v_gene: TRBV6-1; abundance: NA; len: 14; j_gene: TRBJ1-5; CDR3aa: CASSPGVRNQPQHF; CDR3nt: TGTGCCAGCAGTCCAGGGGTGCGCAATCAGCCCCAGCATTTT
d_gene: TRBD2; v_gene: TRBV19; abundance: few; len: 17; j_gene: TRBJ2-2; CDR3aa: CASSAGVGRPNTGELFF; CDR3nt: TGTGCCAGTAGCGCCGGCGTCGGGAGGCCGAACACCGGGGAGCTGTTTTTT